This record covers a single T cell receptor (beta chain). The protocol was immunoSEQ multiplex PCR, while the TCRdb copy is restricted to in-frame clones and leaves out a portion. The sample includes 30,000 or so clones, about 88% of them seen just once. V dropped 0 bases and J dropped 0; count of bases not matched to a gene: 0. The CDR3 is made up of 16 amino acids. Per germline, CDR1 SGDLS and CDR2 YYNGEE. These data are taken from a study of T cell changes during pregnancy in multiple sclerosis. Sequences were derived from CD8+ T cells from peripheral blood mononuclear cells, sampled in the second trimester of pregnancy. The TCR comes from a female donor with multiple sclerosis, enrolled in a pregnancy study. The chain links TRBV9 to TRBJ2-6, with 7 positions matching TRBD2. CDR3 nucleotides: TGTGCCAGCAGCGTAGCGGGGGGCTCTGGGGCCAACGTCCTGACTTTC. It specifies CASSVAGGSGANVLTF.